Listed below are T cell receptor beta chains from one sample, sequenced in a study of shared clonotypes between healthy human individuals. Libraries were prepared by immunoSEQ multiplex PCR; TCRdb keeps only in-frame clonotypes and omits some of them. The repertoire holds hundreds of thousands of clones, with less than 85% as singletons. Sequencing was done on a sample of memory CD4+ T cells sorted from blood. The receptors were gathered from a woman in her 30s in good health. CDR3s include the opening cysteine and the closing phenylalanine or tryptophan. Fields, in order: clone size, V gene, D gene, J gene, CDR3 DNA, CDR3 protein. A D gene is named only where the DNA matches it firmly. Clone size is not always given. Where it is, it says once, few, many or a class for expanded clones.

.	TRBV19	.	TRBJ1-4	TGTGCCAGTAGTACGGCTGGGGTGGATGAAAAACTGTTTTTT	CASSTAGVDEKLFF
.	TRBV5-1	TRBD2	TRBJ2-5	TGCGCCAGCAGCACCGGACTAGCGGGAGCTGCAGAGACCCAGTACTTC	CASSTGLAGAAETQYF
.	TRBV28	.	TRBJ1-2	TGTGCCAGCAGTCCTGACCTTTTCTATGGCTACACCTTC	CASSPDLFYGYTF
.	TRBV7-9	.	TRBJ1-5	TGTGCCAGCAGCTTAGCCGCAGCTAGCAATCAGCCCCAGCATTTT	CASSLAAASNQPQHF
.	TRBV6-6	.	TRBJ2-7	TGTGCCAGCAGTTACGGGGGCGCCTATATCAACGAGCAGTACTTC	CASSYGGAYINEQYF
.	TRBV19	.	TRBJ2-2	TGTGCCAGTAGTATCTCAGGGAACACCGGGGAGCTGTTTTTT	CASSISGNTGELFF
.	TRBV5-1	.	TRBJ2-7	TGCGCCAGCAGCCCGACCCACGGACAAGCTACTAACGAGCAGTACTTC	CASSPTHGQATNEQYF
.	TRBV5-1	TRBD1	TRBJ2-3	TGCGCCAGCAGCTTGGAGGGACAGGGGGCAGATACGCAGTATTTT	CASSLEGQGADTQYF
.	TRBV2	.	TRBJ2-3	TGTGCCAGCAGGGCAGGGCTGGCAGATACGCAGTATTTT	CASRAGLADTQYF
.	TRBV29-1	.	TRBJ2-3	TGCAGCGTTGAGAGCGGGCCTGGCACAGATACGCAGTATTTT	CSVESGPGTDTQYF
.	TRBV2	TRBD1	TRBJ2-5	TGTGCCAGCAGTGCACTGGACAGGGGGCGGGAGACCCAGTACTTC	CASSALDRGRETQYF
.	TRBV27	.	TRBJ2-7	TGTGCCAGCAGTTTTTCGGTAAGCACCGACTCCTACGAGCAGTACTTC	CASSFSVSTDSYEQYF
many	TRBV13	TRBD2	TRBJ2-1	TGTGCCAGCAGCGCAACTGGGACTAGCTTGAGTGGCCACGTGGACAATGAGCAGTTCTTC	CASSATGTSLSGHVDNEQFF
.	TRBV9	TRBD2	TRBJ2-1	TGTGCCAGCAGCTCCGAGGGCGGGAGATACAATGAGCAGTTCTTC	CASSSEGGRYNEQFF
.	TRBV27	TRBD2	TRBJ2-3	TGTGCCAGCATGACGACTAGCGGGAGGAGCACAGATACGCAGTATTTT	CASMTTSGRSTDTQYF
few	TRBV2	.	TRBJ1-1	TGTGCCAGCGATAGGGGCCCAGGGACTGAAGCTTTCTTT	CASDRGPGTEAFF
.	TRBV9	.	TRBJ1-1	TGTGCCAGCAGCGTAGGCGGCAGTTTCATGAACACTGAAGCTTTCTTT	CASSVGGSFMNTEAFF
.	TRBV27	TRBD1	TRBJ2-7	TGTGCCAGCAGTCTTCGACAGGGGGCCTACGAGCAGTACTTC	CASSLRQGAYEQYF
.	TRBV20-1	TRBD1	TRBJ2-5	TGCAGTGCTAGTTATGCGGGACAGGGAAACTTC	CSASYAGQGNF
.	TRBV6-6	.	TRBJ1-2	TGTGCCAGCAAGACCCCGGGGGTCAGGGGTAACTATGGCTACACCTTC	CASKTPGVRGNYGYTF
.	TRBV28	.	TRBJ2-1	TGTGCCAGCAGTTTGTGGGTGAGCTCCTACAATGAGCAGTTCTTC	CASSLWVSSYNEQFF
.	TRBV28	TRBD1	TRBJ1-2	TGTGCCAGTATGACAGGGAACTACTATGGCTACACCTTC	CASMTGNYYGYTF
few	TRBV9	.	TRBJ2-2	TGTGCCAGCAGCTCAGATATTTCCGGGGAGCTGTTTTTT	CASSSDISGELFF
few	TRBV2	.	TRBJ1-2	TGTGCCAGCAGTCCATCCTATGGCTACACCTTC	CASSPSYGYTF
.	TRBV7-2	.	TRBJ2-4	TGTGCCAGCAGCAATACAGTTCTAGCCAAAAACATTCAGTACTTC	CASSNTVLAKNIQYF
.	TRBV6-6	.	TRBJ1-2	TGTGCCAGCCGTTCAGACAGGCGATATGGCTACACCTTC	CASRSDRRYGYTF
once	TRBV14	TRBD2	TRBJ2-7	TGTGCCAGCAGCCAAGATCTAGCGGGGGTTTCTGCGCAGTACTTC	CASSQDLAGVSAQYF
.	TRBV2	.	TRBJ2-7	TGTGCCAGCACCCTCCGGGACATCGGAAGCGAGCAGTACTTC	CASTLRDIGSEQYF
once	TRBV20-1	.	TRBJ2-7	TGCAGTGCTAGTAGCGGCTACGAGCAGTACTTC	CSASSGYEQYF
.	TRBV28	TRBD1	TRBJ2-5	TGTGCCAGCAGTTTGTCCGGGACAGGAAGGGAGACCCAGTACTTC	CASSLSGTGRETQYF
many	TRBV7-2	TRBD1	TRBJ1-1	TGTGCCAGCAGCTGGGGACAGACGTATCCTGAAGCTTTCTTT	CASSWGQTYPEAFF
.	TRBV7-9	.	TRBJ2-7	TGTGCCAGCAGCCGAGTCCGGGAAGGGGCCTACGAGCAGTACTTC	CASSRVREGAYEQYF
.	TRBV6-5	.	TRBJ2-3	TGTGCCAGCAGTTTTTACCCGGCAGATACGCAGTATTTT	CASSFYPADTQYF
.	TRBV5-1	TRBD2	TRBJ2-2	TGCGCCAGCAGCTACGGACTAGCGGGAGGAGGTACCGGGGAGCTGTTTTTT	CASSYGLAGGGTGELFF
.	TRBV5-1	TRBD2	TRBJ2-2	TGCGCCAGCAGCTTCGTAGGACTAGCGGCCACCGGGGAGCTGTTTTTT	CASSFVGLAATGELFF
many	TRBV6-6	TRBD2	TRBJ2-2	TGTGCCAGCACGACTAGCGGGAACACCGGGGAGCTGTTTTTT	CASTTSGNTGELFF
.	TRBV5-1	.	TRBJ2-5	TGCGCCAGCAGCTGGAATAGCGGAGAGACCCAGTACTTC	CASSWNSGETQYF
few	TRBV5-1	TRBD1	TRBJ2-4	TGCGCCAGCAGCTCCCGGGACAGCAAAAACATTCAGTACTTC	CASSSRDSKNIQYF
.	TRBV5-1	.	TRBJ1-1	TGCGCCAGCAGCTTGCCGCAGGTTTCGGACACTGAAGCTTTCTTT	CASSLPQVSDTEAFF
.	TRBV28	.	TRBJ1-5	TGTGCCAGCAGGCCCGCCGGGTTGAACAATCAGCCCCAGCATTTT	CASRPAGLNNQPQHF
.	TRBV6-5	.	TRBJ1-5	TGTGCCAGCAGTTACTCGGGCCGCAGCAATCAGCCCCAGCATTTT	CASSYSGRSNQPQHF